Listed below are T cell receptor beta chains from one sample, sequenced in a study of blood T cell repertoires in COVID-19. Some clones are missing from TCRdb's copy, which holds only in-frame ones; the method was immunoSEQ multiplex PCR. This table has about 240,000 clones, about four fifths appearing once. The sample consisted of peripheral blood. The receptors here all came from a woman of 80 years or more with COVID-19, enrolled during active disease. The CDR3 runs from the conserved cysteine through the conserved F or W. A D gene is named only where the DNA matches it firmly. Rows give clone size only sometimes, using once, few, many, or a class for an expanded clone.

clone size	J gene	D gene	V gene	CDR3 DNA	CDR3 protein
NA	TRBJ2-1	TRBD1	TRBV5-1	TGCGCCAGCAGCCCGGGACAGGGGGAGAATGAGCAGTTCTTC	CASSPGQGENEQFF
NA	TRBJ2-3	NA	TRBV12-3/TRBV12-4	TGTGCCAGCAATCTTAACACAGATACGCAGTATTTT	CASNLNTDTQYF
NA	TRBJ1-1	TRBD1	TRBV12-3/TRBV12-4	TGTGCCAGCAGTCTAAAGCCGGGACAGGGGCCCCCATTT	CASSLKPGQGPPF
NA	TRBJ1-4	NA	TRBV5-1	TGCGCCAGCAGCTTGGGACCCCAGGGAACTAATGAAAAACTGTTTTTT	CASSLGPQGTNEKLFF
NA	TRBJ2-6	NA	TRBV21-1	TGTGCCAGCAGCATGGACAGGGTTAATGGGGCCAACGTCCTGACTTTC	CASSMDRVNGANVLTF
NA	TRBJ1-6	NA	TRBV27	TGTGCCAGCAGTTTACGACCAGACATTGTTTCACCCCTCCACTTT	CASSLRPDIVSPLHF
NA	TRBJ1-5	TRBD1	TRBV7-9	TGTGCCAGCAGCTCCGCCGGGACAGGGGGCCCGCCCCAGCATTTT	CASSSAGTGGPPQHF
NA	TRBJ1-2	NA	TRBV7-2	TGTGCCAGCAGCATACAGGCGATAGCTAACTATGGCTACACCTTC	CASSIQAIANYGYTF
NA	TRBJ1-6	NA	TRBV30	TGTGCCTGGGGGACATCATTGGGTTCACCCCTCCACTTT	CAWGTSLGSPLHF
NA	TRBJ1-5	NA	TRBV6-6	TGTGCCAGCATTATCTTAGGGGGACGGATCAATCAGCCCCAGCATTTT	CASIILGGRINQPQHF
NA	TRBJ1-2	NA	TRBV2	TGTGCCAGCAGGGCAACAGGGACCTACACCTTC	CASRATGTYTF
NA	TRBJ1-3	NA	TRBV4-1	TGCGCCAGCAGCCCCGCCACCTCAGGGAAGGGAAACACCATATATTTT	CASSPATSGKGNTIYF
NA	TRBJ1-3	NA	TRBV4-3	TGCGCCAGCAGCCAAGATATTCCAGGGGCTGGAAACACCATATATTTT	CASSQDIPGAGNTIYF
NA	TRBJ1-3	NA	TRBV5-1	TGCGCCAGCAGCTTGCACCCTACTGGAAACACCATATATTTT	CASSLHPTGNTIYF
NA	TRBJ1-4	NA	TRBV18	TGTGCCAGCTCACCACCTGGAGGCGGTGAAAAACTGTTTTTT	CASSPPGGGEKLFF
NA	TRBJ2-2	NA	TRBV11-2	TGTGCCAGCAGCTTAATCAATTCCGGGGAGCTGTTTTTT	CASSLINSGELFF
NA	TRBJ2-3	NA	TRBV6-2/TRBV6-3	TGTGCCAGCAGTTTCCAGGGGACCGTTAGCACAGATACGCAGTATTTT	CASSFQGTVSTDTQYF
NA	TRBJ2-3	TRBD2	TRBV28	TGTGCCAGCAGCCCCTGGGCGGGAGAATCTACCCCAGATACGCAGTATTTT	CASSPWAGESTPDTQYF
NA	TRBJ1-1	NA	TRBV6-5	TGTGCCAGCAGTTACTCGATTAGCACTGAAGCTTTCTTT	CASSYSISTEAFF
NA	TRBJ1-4	NA	TRBV4-1	TGCGCCAGCAGCCAAGTACCGGGTATTGCTAATGAAAAACTGTTTTTT	CASSQVPGIANEKLFF
NA	TRBJ2-7	NA	TRBV6-5	TGTGCCAGCAGGCCGGTCGGAGAGTACGAGCAGTACTTC	CASRPVGEYEQYF
NA	TRBJ1-3	NA	TRBV19	TGTGCCAGTAGCCGGGACTCTGGAAACACCATATATTTT	CASSRDSGNTIYF
NA	TRBJ1-3	NA	TRBV7-8	TGTGCCAGCAGCTTAAGGCAGGGCACTGGAAACACCATATATTTT	CASSLRQGTGNTIYF
NA	TRBJ1-4	NA	TRBV5-5	TGTGCCAGCAGCTTAGCACCTCTAAACTCAGGTGGTGAAAAACTGTTTTTT	CASSLAPLNSGGEKLFF
few	TRBJ1-3	NA	TRBV3-1/TRBV3-2	TGTGCCAGCAGTTACGCACCGGAGGACACCATATATTTT	CASSYAPEDTIYF
once	TRBJ2-7	NA	TRBV6-2/TRBV6-3	TGTGCCAGCAGTTACGTAGCGAAAGGCCACGAGCAGTACTTC	CASSYVAKGHEQYF
NA	TRBJ1-2	TRBD1	TRBV6-6	TGTGCCAGCAGCTCAGGGGGCGCGGACTATGGCTACACCTTC	CASSSGGADYGYTF
few	TRBJ1-2	NA	TRBV3-1/TRBV3-2	TGTGCCAGCAGCCCGTGGGACATTGAGGTCTATGGCTACACCTTC	CASSPWDIEVYGYTF
NA	TRBJ2-7	TRBD2	TRBV4-3	TGCGCCAGCAGCCAAGAATGGGGTGCTAGCGGGACCTACGAGCAGTACTTC	CASSQEWGASGTYEQYF
NA	TRBJ1-5	NA	TRBV6-2/TRBV6-3	TGTGCCAGCAGCCCAGCCTTGCGGTCCAAAAGGAATCAGCCCCAGCATTTT	CASSPALRSKRNQPQHF
once	TRBJ1-2	NA	TRBV28	TGTGCCAGCAGTTTGGGGGGTAGCTATGGCTACACCTTC	CASSLGGSYGYTF
NA	TRBJ2-3	NA	TRBV2	TGTGCCGGGAAGGGGTTCTTCGCAGATACGCAGTATTTT	CAGKGFFADTQYF